Following are 15 T cell receptor beta chains from one sample sequenced in a study of type 1 regulatory T cells. TCRdb re-analysed the reads in MiXCR, keeping a single row per CDR3 protein. The table includes 88,000 or so distinct CDR3 sequences, around a third detected once. Material: CD4+ T cells, either the whole sample or a sorted fraction (not recorded which). The receptors were sampled from a human donor in good health.

This chain joins TRBV24-1 and TRBJ2-3; D remains ambiguous. The CDR3 has 14 amino acids. V lost 7 bases and J 2 bases, leaving 12 bases between the germline ends. Germline V gene sequence: CDR1 KGHDR, CDR2 SFDVKD. In DNA, the CDR3 is TGTGCCACCAGCTCAGAAGCGTACACAGATACGCAGTATTTT. It codes for CATSSEAYTDTQYF.

This clonotype was counted only a few times. V and J are TRBV5-1 and TRBJ2-5; D assignment may be TRBD1 or TRBD2 (5 bases each). The V gene's germline CDR1 is SGHRS and CDR2 YFSETQ. This CDR3 has 16 amino acids. Trimming pared 3 bases from V and 5 bases from J, leaving 20 bases between. CDR3 residues: CASSSGWTQGRETQYF. The CDR3 DNA follows: TGCGCCAGCAGCTCAGGATGGACTCAGGGAAGGGAGACCCAGTACTTC. Together with reference TRBV5-1 and TRBJ2-5, the CDR3 gives the full variable domain: KAGVTQTPRYLIKTRGQQVTLSCSPISGHRSVSWYQQTPGQGLQFLFEYFSETQRNKGNFPGRFSGRQFSNSRSEMNVSTLELGDSALYLCASSSGWTQGRETQYFGPGTRLLVL.

V gene TRBV21-1 combines with J gene TRBJ2-4; no check of the table's D call, TRBD1, against the DNA was made. TRBV21-1 is designated a pseudogene. This CDR3 spans 17 amino acids. As DNA, the CDR3 is TGTGCCAGCAGTCCCGGGACAGGGATGCTAGCCAAAAACATTCAGTACTTC. It codes for CASSPGTGMLAKNIQYF.

The V and J genes are TRBV29-1 and TRBJ2-7; 10 nucleotides agree with TRBD2. Trimming took 4 bases from V and 3 from J; bases not matched to a gene: 3. Germline loops: CDR1 SQVTM, CDR2 ANQGSEA. The CDR3 is 13 amino acids. The CDR3: CSVVLAGIYEQYF. The CDR3 nucleotides are TGCAGCGTTGTACTAGCGGGGATCTACGAGCAGTACTTC.

The chain recombines TRBV7-9 with TRBJ1-4; D gene unclear. This CDR3 has 15 amino acids. V lost 1 base and J lost 0, with 6 bases in between. CDR1 and CDR2 from the germline V gene are SEHNR and FQNEAQ (reference sequence). The CDR3 spells CASSLDPATNEKLFF. CDR3 coding DNA: TGTGCCAGCAGCTTAGATCCAGCAACTAATGAAAAACTGTTTTTT. The entire variable domain, with the rest obtained from reference TRBV7-9 and TRBJ1-4, is as follows: DTGVSQNPRHKITKRGQNVTFRCDPISEHNRLYWYRQTLGQGPEFLTYFQNEAQLEKSRLLSDRFSAERPKGSFSTLEIQRTEQGDSAMYLCASSLDPATNEKLFFGSGTQLSVL.

This clonotype was recorded many times. A read error may produce the germline difference seen at one junction end. The chain links TRBV5-1 to TRBJ1-1, with D possibly being TRBD1 (5 bases). Germline V lookup: CDR1 SGHRS, CDR2 YFSETQ. The CDR3 is made up of 13 amino acids. The CDR3 protein is CASSLGGNTEAFF. DNA for the CDR3: TGTGCCAGCAGTTTGGGGGGGAACACTGAAGCTTTCTTT.

The gene calls are TRBV12-5 and TRBJ2-5, with a weak D call TRBD1 (6 bases). CDR3 size: 14 residues. Per germline, CDR1 LGHNT and CDR2 FRNRAP. V was shortened by 6 bases and J by 5 bases, with 16 bases between the two germline ends. CDR3 protein: CASGWTASGETQYF. The DNA of the CDR3 is TGTGCTAGTGGCTGGACAGCTTCTGGGGAGACCCAGTACTTC.

This chain connects TRBV5-5 to TRBJ1-5; the D is unclear. Deletions cut 4 bases from V and 3 bases from J, with 11 bases between. Germline-derived CDR1 and CDR2 are SGHKS and YYEKEE (reference sequence). The CDR3 runs 14 residues. The CDR3 region has the DNA TGTGCCAGCAGCCTCGCGGGTCTCAATCAGCCCCAGCATTTT. Protein product: CASSLAGLNQPQHF.

The chain uses TRBV5-1 and TRBJ2-1, with 11 bases that match TRBD2. The V gene's germline CDR1 is SGHRS and CDR2 YFSETQ. There are 15 residues in the CDR3. V was clipped by 6 bases and J by 3 bases; unmatched bases: 5. CDR3 loop: CASMTSGTIYNEQFF. DNA for the CDR3: TGCGCCAGCATGACTAGCGGGACTATCTACAATGAGCAGTTCTTC.

This clonotype was recorded a few times. V usage is TRBV3-1 and J usage is TRBJ2-2, with a tentative D call TRBD1 (6 bases). The CDR3 length is 15 residues. The V end was cut by 5 bases, the J end by 1 base, with 11 bases between. Germline CDR1 and CDR2: LGHDT and YNNKEL (reference sequence). The CDR3 region has the DNA TGTGCCAGCAGCAAGCCGACAGGGAACACCGGGGAGCTGTTTTTT. Translating it yields CASSKPTGNTGELFF.

V is TRBV25-1 and J is TRBJ2-5; 9 bases align to TRBD2. V shed 5 bases, J shed 9 bases, and the junction held 16 bases outside the gene matches. CDR1 and CDR2 (germline): MGHDK, SYGVNS. The CDR3 loop spans 16 amino acids. CDR3 nucleotide sequence: TGTGCCAGCAGTACACCAACTAGCGGGCTAAGAGCGGCCCAGTACTTC. It yields the protein CASSTPTSGLRAAQYF.

The chain employs TRBV15 and TRBJ2-7; no clear D. CDR3 length: 13 residues. Germline assignment: CDR1 LNHNV and CDR2 YYDKDF (reference sequence). V lost 5 bases and J lost 2, with 10 bases in between. The chain's CDR3 is CATSFGSPYEQYF. CDR3 bases: TGTGCCACCAGCTTCGGGTCACCCTACGAGCAGTACTTC. The full variable domain, in which reference TRBV15 and TRBJ2-7 provide the parts outside the CDR3, is DAMVIQNPRYQVTQFGKPVTLSCSQTLNHNVMYWYQQKSSQAPKLLFHYYDKDFNNEADTPDNFQSRRPNTSFCFLDIRSPGLGDTAMYLCATSFGSPYEQYFGPGTRLTVT.

In this sample, this clonotype turned up a few times. This sequence joins TRBV7-6 and TRBJ2-7, with 11 bases identical to TRBD1. Germline V gene data show CDR1 as SGHVS and CDR2 as FNYEAQ. The CDR3 has 17 residues. V lost 6 bases, J lost 6 bases, and 16 bases stayed unmatched. CDR3 DNA sequence: TGTGCCAGCAGTTCCCAAAACCCGGGACAGGGGGGTTTCGAGCAGTACTTC. It specifies CASSSQNPGQGGFEQYF.

The chain has TRBV5-6 and TRBJ1-1, with no clear D. Per germline, CDR1 SGHDT and CDR2 YYEEEE. The CDR3 is made up of 12 amino acids. V lost 3 bases and J 4 bases, leaving 7 bases between the germline ends. The CDR3 spells CASSYWGTEAFF. The CDR3 nucleotides are TGTGCCAGCAGCTACTGGGGCACTGAAGCTTTCTTT.

V gene TRBV11-2 combines with J gene TRBJ2-5; TRBD2 matches 8 bases. CDR1 is SGHAT and CDR2 is FQNNGV in the germline V gene. The V gene end was trimmed by 5 bases and the J gene end by 4 bases; junction bases not matched to a gene: 12. The CDR3 length is 16 residues. The CDR3 nucleotides are TGTGCCAGCAGCCACCCAATTCAGCGGGAGAGAGAGACCCAGTACTTC. Amino acids: CASSHPIQRERETQYF.